This is a list of T cell receptor beta chains from one sample in a study of CD8+ T cells in alopecia areata. Libraries were prepared by immunoSEQ multiplex PCR; TCRdb keeps only in-frame clonotypes and omits some of them. The sample has about 140,000 clones, 62% seen once; the top ten hold roughly a third. Sequencing was done on a sample of CD8+ T cells sorted from blood. Receptor source: a human donor in good health. CDR3s include the opening cysteine and the closing phenylalanine or tryptophan. Clone size appears in some rows only: once, few, many, or a class for an expanded clone.

TRBJ1-2	TRBV5-1	13	NA	CASSSWTDYGYTF
TRBJ2-7	TRBV4-1	17	NA	CASSQKQTKISSYEQYF
TRBJ2-4	TRBV29-1	13	few	CSVGPDRENIQYF
TRBJ2-7	TRBV15	13	NA	CATSRGQFREQYF
TRBJ2-2	TRBV14	14	NA	CASRRRAMAGELFF
TRBJ2-7	TRBV29-1	11	NA	CSVVTGHEQYF
TRBJ2-7	TRBV4-1	15	NA	CASSPVGTGGFEQYF
TRBJ2-6	TRBV29-1	18	NA	CSVEEGAGTSSGANVLTF
TRBJ2-1	TRBV7-8	15	NA	CASSFEYGTGKKQFF
TRBJ2-7	TRBV28	13	NA	CASSGTGSDEQYF
TRBJ2-1	TRBV29-1	12	NA	CSVDSGYNEQFF
TRBJ2-2	TRBV29-1	16	NA	CSVEKRGARRTGELFF
TRBJ2-7	TRBV28	16	NA	CASSFWTGQNSYEQYF
TRBJ2-3	TRBV6-1	15	many	CASSGLAGGPDTQYF
TRBJ2-3	TRBV15	13	NA	CATRPPLPDTQYF
TRBJ1-1	TRBV29-1	13	NA	CSVESVRATEAFF
TRBJ2-5	TRBV5-1	14	NA	CASSLVPGGETQYF
TRBJ2-7	TRBV6-6	14	NA	CASSYSNEGYEQYF